The T cell receptor beta chain under discussion was sequenced for a study of blood T cell repertoires in COVID-19. Assay used: immunoSEQ multiplex PCR; TCRdb lists only in-frame clones, some missing. The data contain approximately 270,000 clones, approximately 86% of them singletons. The sequenced sample consisted of peripheral blood. This clonotype originated in a man aged 35 to 55 with active or convalescent COVID-19.

CDR3 protein: CASRDWRAGVETQYF. CDR3 in DNA: TGTGCCAGCAGGGATTGGAGGGCGGGAGTGGAGACCCAGTACTTC. The chain employs TRBV27 and TRBJ2-5, with 7 nucleotides matching TRBD2. The CDR3 sequence is 15 residues long. V shed 6 bases, J shed 5 bases, and the junction held 12 bases outside the gene matches. Germline assignment: CDR1 MNHEY and CDR2 SMNVEV (reference sequence).